Listed below are T cell receptor beta chains from one sample, sequenced in a study of blood T cell repertoires in COVID-19. Using immunoSEQ multiplex PCR, the repertoire was profiled, and TCRdb retains in-frame clones only, with some absent. The repertoire has about 300,000 clones, nearly 90% of them found once; the top ten carry less than 2%. Specimen: peripheral blood. The receptors come from a woman aged 25 to 45 with COVID-19, enrolled during active disease. CDR3s include the opening cysteine and the closing phenylalanine or tryptophan. The D gene is left open where the match is weak. Rows may omit the clone size; those that give it use once, few, many or a size class.

clone size	V gene	CDR3 length	D gene	J gene	CDR3 DNA	CDR3 protein
-	TRBV7-9	15	-	TRBJ2-1	TGTGCCAGCAGCCCGGGGGATAGCGGCTACAATGAGCAGTTCTTC	CASSPGDSGYNEQFF
-	TRBV7-2	14	-	TRBJ1-1	TGTGCCAGCAAAATGGAACAGGCCGGCACTGAAGCTTTCTTT	CASKMEQAGTEAFF
-	TRBV2	13	-	TRBJ1-4	TGTGCCAGCAAGCAGGAGGCATATGAAAAACTGTTTTTT	CASKQEAYEKLFF
-	TRBV14	13	TRBD1	TRBJ1-1	TGTGCCAGCAGCCCCCCGACAGGGTTCCCGGCTTTCTTT	CASSPPTGFPAFF
-	TRBV7-2	14	TRBD1	TRBJ2-5	TGTGCCAGCAGCCCAAAGACAGGGCTGGAGACCCAGTACTTC	CASSPKTGLETQYF
-	TRBV7-9	15	-	TRBJ1-4	TGTGCCAGCAGCCCGCCGGGCAGGGGTGGCGAAAAACTGTTTTTT	CASSPPGRGGEKLFF
-	TRBV11-3	14	TRBD1	TRBJ2-1	TGTGCCAGCGAGGACAGGGGCTCCTACAATGAGCAGTTCTTC	CASEDRGSYNEQFF
once	TRBV5-1	16	-	TRBJ1-1	TGCGCCAGCAGCTCAACCGGGACTAAGGTGAACACTGAAGCTTTCTTT	CASSSTGTKVNTEAFF
-	TRBV6-4	13	-	TRBJ1-2	TGTGCCAGCAGCCCCGGAGGGAGGGGGGGCTACACCTTC	CASSPGGRGGYTF
-	TRBV16	15	-	TRBJ1-2	TGTGCCAGCAGCCAATCCTCACAGGTTACCGGTGGCTACACCTTC	CASSQSSQVTGGYTF
once	TRBV7-6	15	-	TRBJ1-4	TGTGCCAGCAGCTTAGGAACAGCAACTAATGAAAAACTGTTTTTT	CASSLGTATNEKLFF
-	TRBV5-1	17	-	TRBJ2-5	TGCGCCAGCAGCCAGCACCGCCGAGTGAGCGACGGAGAGACCCAGTACTTC	CASSQHRRVSDGETQYF
-	TRBV4-3	15	-	TRBJ2-1	TGCGCCAGCAGCCAAGATCGGGTCTTCGAGAATGAGCAGTTCTTC	CASSQDRVFENEQFF
-	TRBV14	16	-	TRBJ1-2	TGTGCCAGCAGCCAAGACAGGCTGGCCGTTAAGGATGGCTACACCTTC	CASSQDRLAVKDGYTF
few	TRBV9	15	TRBD1	TRBJ1-3	TGTGCCAGCAGCGTAGGGACAGGGTTTGGAAACACCATATATTTT	CASSVGTGFGNTIYF
-	TRBV6-5	15	TRBD1	TRBJ2-5	TGTGCCAGCAGTTACTCAGGGGGCAACATGGCGACCCAGTACTTC	CASSYSGGNMATQYF
-	TRBV27	17	TRBD1	TRBJ1-5	TGTGCCAGCAGTTCCTTGGGGGACAGGGGAAGCAATCAGCCCCAGCATTTT	CASSSLGDRGSNQPQHF
-	TRBV2	13	-	TRBJ1-5	TGTGCCAGCGACGACAGCGGCAATCAGCCCCAGCATTTT	CASDDSGNQPQHF
-	TRBV27	13	-	TRBJ2-1	TGTGCCAGCAGTTTCCAACTCAGGGATGAGCAGTTCTTC	CASSFQLRDEQFF
-	TRBV5-6	16	TRBD1	TRBJ1-2	TGTGCCAGCCACTTACAGACAGGGGTTCTGAGGGATGGCTACACCTTC	CASHLQTGVLRDGYTF
-	TRBV25-1	18	TRBD1	TRBJ1-5	TGTGCCAGCACAACCGGGACAGGGCCTGTCTATAGCAATCAGCCCCAGCATTTT	CASTTGTGPVYSNQPQHF
-	TRBV27	14	-	TRBJ2-1	TGTGCCAGCAGCCGCGTCCTCCCACTCAATGAGCAGTTCTTC	CASSRVLPLNEQFF
-	TRBV7-8	14	TRBD1	TRBJ1-5	TGTGCCAGCAGCGGGGGACAGACATATCAGCCCCAGCATTTT	CASSGGQTYQPQHF
-	TRBV2	15	-	TRBJ1-6	TGTGCCAGCAGACCCTCGGACAGAGCTAATTCACCCCTCCACTTT	CASRPSDRANSPLHF
-	TRBV19	16	TRBD1	TRBJ1-1	TGTGCCAGTAGTATCCTCCCACAGGGGTTGAACACTGAAGCTTTCTTT	CASSILPQGLNTEAFF
-	TRBV7-9	13	-	TRBJ1-1	TGTGCCAGCAGCTTGGGCAGATACACTGAAGCTTTCTTT	CASSLGRYTEAFF
few	TRBV2	15	TRBD1	TRBJ2-7	TGTGCCAGCAGTGACACAGGGGGGCCTCGCTACGAGCAGTACTTC	CASSDTGGPRYEQYF
-	TRBV19	12	-	TRBJ1-4	TGTGCCTCTCAACCGGGGGAGGAAAAACTGTTTTTT	CASQPGEEKLFF
-	TRBV7-2	13	-	TRBJ2-5	TGTGCCAGCAGCTTGGTCGAGGATCAGACCCAGTACTTC	CASSLVEDQTQYF
once	TRBV6-5	15	TRBD1	TRBJ1-2	TGTGCCAGCGGTCGACAGGGGGCGTTGTCCTATGGCTACACCTTC	CASGRQGALSYGYTF
-	TRBV6-6	12	-	TRBJ2-3	TGTGCCAGCAGTAGAGAGAGGGATACGCAGTATTTT	CASSRERDTQYF
-	TRBV6-1	17	TRBD1	TRBJ1-4	TGTGCCAGCAGTGCACTTATTACCGGGACAGGGGGCGAAAAACTGTTTTTT	CASSALITGTGGEKLFF
-	TRBV19	14	-	TRBJ1-1	TGTGCCAGTAGTATGGGAGGGGTCACCACTGAAGCTTTCTTT	CASSMGGVTTEAFF
-	TRBV4-3	11	-	TRBJ1-1	TGCGCCAGCAGCCAAGCAGGGGAAGCTTTCTTT	CASSQAGEAFF
-	TRBV4-3	14	TRBD1	TRBJ1-2	TGCGCCAGCAGCCCCGGACAGGGCAACTATGGCTACACCTTC	CASSPGQGNYGYTF
-	TRBV10-3	15	TRBD1	TRBJ1-2	TGTGCCATCAGTGGTCAGGGGGCCCTAACCTATGGCTACACCTTC	CAISGQGALTYGYTF
-	TRBV6-5	14	TRBD1	TRBJ1-6	TGTGCCAGCAGTTCCGGGACAGGGACCGGACCCCTCCACTTT	CASSSGTGTGPLHF
-	TRBV14	15	-	TRBJ1-1	TGTGCCAGCAGCCCCCTCGGGAGGGGAGGGGGTGAAGCTTTCTTT	CASSPLGRGGGEAFF
-	TRBV5-6	16	TRBD1	TRBJ2-2	TGTGCCAGCAGTTTTGGGACAGGGACTGGAACCGGGGAGCTGTTTTTT	CASSFGTGTGTGELFF
-	TRBV10-3	14	TRBD1	TRBJ1-5	TGTGCCATCAGCGCAGGGGGCGCCGACCAGCCCCAGCATTTT	CAISAGGADQPQHF
-	TRBV4-1	12	-	TRBJ1-4	TGCGCCAGCAGCCAAGTACAGTGGAAACTGTTTTTT	CASSQVQWKLFF
-	TRBV2	14	-	TRBJ1-6	TGTGCCAGCAGTGATTCGACAGTGCGTTCACCCCTCCACTTT	CASSDSTVRSPLHF